These 2 T cell receptor beta chains originate from one sample sequenced in a study of graft-versus-host responses after intestinal transplantation. The method was immunoSEQ multiplex PCR; TCRdb's version includes in-frame clones alone and lacks a portion of them. The top ten hold about 18% of the sample, which has just under 90,000 clones, roughly four fifths seen once. Their cognate antigens are unknown. Specimen: unstimulated CD8+ T cells sorted from spleen or lymph node cells, collected before intestinal transplant. The origin of the receptors is a human donor who received an intestinal transplant.

The CDR3 loop reads CASRGLRAGSSTDTQYF. CDR3 in DNA: TGCGCCAGCAGGGGACTTCGTGCAGGATCTAGCACAGATACGCAGTATTTT. The gene calls are TRBV4-1 and TRBJ2-3, with D tentatively TRBD2 (6 bases). V gave up 6 bases and J gave up 0 bases, with 19 bases separating them. Germline V lookup: CDR1 MGHRA, CDR2 YSYEKL. This CDR3 region has 17 residues.

The chain employs TRBV18 and TRBJ2-1; TRBD2 is a possible D gene (6 bases). The V and J ends lost 3 bases and 9 bases respectively, with 12 bases between them. Germline CDR1 and CDR2: KGHSH and LQKENI. The CDR3 is 13 amino acids. This CDR3 reads CASSPGGRPEQFF. CDR3 nucleotide sequence: TGTGCCAGCTCACCCGGAGGGCGCCCTGAGCAGTTCTTC.